Here is one TCR beta chain with its context. Antigen: not known. With 60 Vbeta and 13 Jbeta primers, the PCR was carried out. Method: immunoSEQ multiplex PCR; TCRdb's copy keeps in-frame clones and lacks some. The table lists about 59,000 clones, roughly 77% of them singletons. This sample is part of a study of cytomegalovirus exposure and HLA in healthy donors. Study-wide context: About four fifths of several hundred genotyped donors fell in the Caucasian-associated ancestry cluster.

CDR1 is GTSNPN, CDR2 SVGIG, per germline (reference sequence). This CDR3 is built from 11 residues. Trimming left V 7 bases short and J 8 bases short, with 12 bases between. Study findings and constraints: Per a later analysis, fewer than 20,000 TCR beta sequences showed association with HLA alleles at 0.05 false discovery rate. The authors later linked a missense DCLRE1C variant to TCR beta V- and J-gene trimming.

The chain is built from TRBV30 and TRBJ2-1; D is perhaps TRBD1 (6 bases). This TCR was recovered from a young man in good health and CMV-seropositive. Material: PBMCs. CDR3 protein: CASPQGYEQFF. The CDR3 nucleotides are TGTGCCTCCCCGCAGGGGTATGAGCAGTTCTTC.